This T cell receptor (beta chain) was recorded in a study of identical twins. Carrying unique molecular identifiers, the cDNA also gained a universal primer site through template switching. TCRdb re-called the 5' RACE reads with MiXCR, one entry per CDR3 protein. The table shows about 340,000 distinct CDR3 sequences, with 9% to 15% occurring only once. The table lists this clonotype with a few counts. Trimming pared 9 bases from V and 2 bases from J, leaving 10 bases between. Germline loops: CDR1 LNHDA, CDR2 SQIVND (reference sequence). This CDR3 contains 12 residues. These data also featured in a second study, about yellow fever vaccine responses in identical twins.

This chain uses TRBV19 with TRBJ1-1; D is ambiguous. The sequencing sample was made of CD8+ T cells sorted from blood. This TCR derives from a woman between 18 and 30 years old in good health. In DNA, the CDR3 is TGTGCCAGAAAAAGCAGAAACACTGAAGCTTTCTTT. Protein product: CARKSRNTEAFF.